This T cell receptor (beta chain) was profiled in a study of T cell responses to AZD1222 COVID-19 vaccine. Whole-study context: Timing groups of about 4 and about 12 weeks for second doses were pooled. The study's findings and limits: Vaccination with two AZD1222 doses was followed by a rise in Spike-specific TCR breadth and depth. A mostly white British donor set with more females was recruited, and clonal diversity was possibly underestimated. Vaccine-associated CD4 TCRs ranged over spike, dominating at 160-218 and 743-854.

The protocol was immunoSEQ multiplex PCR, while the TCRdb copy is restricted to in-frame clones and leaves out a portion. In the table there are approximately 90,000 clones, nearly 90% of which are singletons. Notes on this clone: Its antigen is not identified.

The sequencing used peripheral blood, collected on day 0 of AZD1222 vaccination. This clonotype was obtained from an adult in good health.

The CDR3 bases are TGTGCCAGCAGGTGGTACTGGGATCAGCCCCAGCATTTT. Its translation is CASRWYWDQPQHF. V gene TRBV2 combines with J gene TRBJ1-5; D is unclear. V shed 6 bases and J shed 5 bases, with 11 bases lying between them. Germline-derived CDR1 and CDR2 are SNHLY and FYNNEI. The CDR3 loop spans 13 amino acids.